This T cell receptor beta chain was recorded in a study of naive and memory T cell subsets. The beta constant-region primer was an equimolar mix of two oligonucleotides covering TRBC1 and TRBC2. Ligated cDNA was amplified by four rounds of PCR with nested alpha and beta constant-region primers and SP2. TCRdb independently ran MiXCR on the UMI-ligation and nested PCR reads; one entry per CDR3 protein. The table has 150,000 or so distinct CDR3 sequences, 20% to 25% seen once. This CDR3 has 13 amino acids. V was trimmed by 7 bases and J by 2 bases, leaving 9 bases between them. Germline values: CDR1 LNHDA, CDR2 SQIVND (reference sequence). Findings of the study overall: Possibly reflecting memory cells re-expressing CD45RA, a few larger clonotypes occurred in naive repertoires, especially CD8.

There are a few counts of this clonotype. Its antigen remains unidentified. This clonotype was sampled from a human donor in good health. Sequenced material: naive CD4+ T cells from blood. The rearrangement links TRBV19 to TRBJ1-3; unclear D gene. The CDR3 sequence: CASTRPTGNTIYF. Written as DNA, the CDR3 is TGTGCCAGTACCCGACCCACTGGAAACACCATATATTTT.